This TCR beta chain derives from a study of T-cell memory formation after mild COVID-19. TCRdb itself ran the 5' RACE reads through MiXCR, one entry per CDR3 protein. This repertoire shows approximately 400,000 distinct CDR3 sequences, 24% found once; its top ten account for roughly 8.9%. CDR1 is SGHRS and CDR2 is YFSETQ in the germline V gene. This CDR3 is 15 amino acids long. The trim removed 2 bases at V and 3 bases at J, leaving 8 bases unmatched. This clonotype was seen more than once but under ten times. This rearrangement joins TRBV5-1 to TRBJ2-7; 7 positions agree with TRBD1. The sample comprised PBMCs or a T cell subset sorted from them (not recorded which). This clonotype was obtained from an adult woman who had mild COVID-19 (a few samples of this study predate the infection). Cell type and time point are not known. CDR3 coding DNA: TGCGCCAGCAGCTTTACAGGGGTGAGAGACTACGAGCAGTACTTC. Amino acid sequence: CASSFTGVRDYEQYF.